This is a list of T cell receptor beta chains from one sample in a study of Tregs in tolerant kidney transplant recipients. Which antigens these TCRs recognize remains unknown. Assay used: immunoSEQ multiplex PCR; TCRdb lists only in-frame clones, some missing. The top ten clones hold 4.4% of a sample with roughly 1,800 clones, roughly 68% of them seen once. Sequencing was performed on CD8+ T cells from blood cultured with allogeneic cells. Receptors originate from a human donor in good health. CDR3s include the opening cysteine and the closing phenylalanine or tryptophan. The D gene is left open where the match is weak. Clone size is shown for a subset of rows, as once, few, many or a class of expanded clone.

NA	few	TRBV7-9	TRBJ1-2	TGTGCCAGCAGCTTCCATAGTGACTCTGGCTACACCTTC	CASSFHSDSGYTF
NA	NA	TRBV6-1	TRBJ2-7	TGTGCCAGCAGTGTTGACACAGGTAGGAACTACGAGCAGTACTTC	CASSVDTGRNYEQYF
TRBD1	few	TRBV6-5	TRBJ1-5	TGTGCCAGCAGTAATCTCAGGGGGTATGGGCAGCCCCAGCATTTT	CASSNLRGYGQPQHF
NA	once	TRBV2	TRBJ2-7	TGTGCCAGCAGTGCCTCTAGGGAAGCAGGGTCCTACGAGCAGTACTTC	CASSASREAGSYEQYF
NA	NA	TRBV29-1	TRBJ1-2	TGCAGCGTAGACGACGGTAGACCTTATGGCTACACCTTC	CSVDDGRPYGYTF
NA	NA	TRBV4-3	TRBJ2-6	TGCGCCAGCAGCAATGGGCGAGGACGTCAAAGTCGGGCCAACGTCCTGACTTTC	CASSNGRGRQSRANVLTF
NA	NA	TRBV5-4	TRBJ2-7	TGTGCCAGCAGCTTGGCTAGTGGGTATCTCCTCTACGAGCAGTACTTC	CASSLASGYLLYEQYF
NA	few	TRBV4-1	TRBJ1-1	TGCGCCAGCAGCCAAGCAGGGACGGGCACTGAAGCTTTCTTT	CASSQAGTGTEAFF
NA	NA	TRBV5-8	TRBJ2-1	TGTGCCAGCAGCCCGACGCAGGGGGGCAGTGAGCAGTTCTTC	CASSPTQGGSEQFF
NA	few	TRBV4-1	TRBJ1-1	TGCGCCAGCAGCCAACAGGGTGGAATCTCTGAAGCTTTCTTT	CASSQQGGISEAFF
NA	NA	TRBV5-6	TRBJ2-7	TGTGCCAGCAGCTTGGCCGGGAGCTCCTACGAGCAGTACTTC	CASSLAGSSYEQYF
NA	NA	TRBV5-4	TRBJ2-1	TGTGCCAGCGGACGGGGTCACAATGAGCAGTTCTTC	CASGRGHNEQFF
NA	NA	TRBV5-5	TRBJ1-1	TGTGCCAGCAGCTCCGTCTGGGACACTTTGAACACTGAAGCTTTCTTT	CASSSVWDTLNTEAFF
TRBD2	NA	TRBV13	TRBJ2-3	TGTGCCAGCAGCTCATGGACTAGCGGGAGGGGGACAGATACGCAGTATTTT	CASSSWTSGRGTDTQYF
NA	NA	TRBV4-1	TRBJ2-5	TGCGCCAGCAGCCAACGCGGCCAGCCCGTCCAAGAGACCCAGTACTTC	CASSQRGQPVQETQYF
NA	NA	TRBV7-9	TRBJ1-1	TGTGCCAGCAGCCCGATGAACACTGAAGCTTTCTTT	CASSPMNTEAFF
NA	NA	TRBV13	TRBJ2-5	TGTGCCAGCAGCTCGGGGATTCAGGAGACCCAGTACTTC	CASSSGIQETQYF
TRBD2	NA	TRBV7-9	TRBJ2-1	TGTGCCAGCAGCTCGACTAGCGGGAGGTCCTACAATGAGCAGTTCTTC	CASSSTSGRSYNEQFF
NA	NA	TRBV9	TRBJ2-3	TGTGCCAGCACCCAATTGAGCACAGATACGCAGTATTTT	CASTQLSTDTQYF
TRBD1	NA	TRBV27	TRBJ2-1	TGTGCCAGCAGTTCGTGGACAGGGGAGGACTACAATGAGCAGTTCTTC	CASSSWTGEDYNEQFF
NA	NA	TRBV30	TRBJ2-7	TGTGCCTGGGGTCAGGCCTACGAGCAGTACTTC	CAWGQAYEQYF
TRBD1	NA	TRBV27	TRBJ2-7	TGTGCCAGCAGTAGAGGACAGGGGGGGACCTACGAGCAGTACTTC	CASSRGQGGTYEQYF
TRBD1	NA	TRBV19	TRBJ2-7	TGTGCCAGTAGTATGGGGGACAGGGGATACGAGCAGTACTTC	CASSMGDRGYEQYF
NA	NA	TRBV2	TRBJ2-4	TGTGCCAGCAGTGATCTTTCACTGTCCCTAGCCAAAAACATTCAGTACTTC	CASSDLSLSLAKNIQYF
NA	NA	TRBV27	TRBJ2-3	TGTGCCAGCAGCTTCGTGAGGGAAACAGATACGCAGTATTTT	CASSFVRETDTQYF
NA	once	TRBV5-4	TRBJ2-7	TGTGCCAGCAGGACTTGGGGGCAGACCCTCGAGCAGTACTTC	CASRTWGQTLEQYF
TRBD2	NA	TRBV29-1	TRBJ2-3	TGCAGCGTTGTTGTGGTACGGACTAGCTTGACAGATACGCAGTATTTT	CSVVVVRTSLTDTQYF
TRBD2	NA	TRBV5-6	TRBJ2-1	TGTGCCAGCAGCTTCAACTCGCTTTTAGCGGGAGGGATTACGGATGAGCAGTTCTTC	CASSFNSLLAGGITDEQFF
NA	once	TRBV9	TRBJ1-1	TGTGCCAGCAGCGTAGGGGACACAAGCAACACTGAAGCTTTCTTT	CASSVGDTSNTEAFF
NA	NA	TRBV6-6	TRBJ1-3	TGTGCCAGCAGTTACCAGGACAGCGGAAACACCATATATTTT	CASSYQDSGNTIYF
TRBD2	NA	TRBV9	TRBJ2-5	TGTGCCAGCAGCGTTAGCGGGGGGGCCCAAGAGACCCAGTACTTC	CASSVSGGAQETQYF